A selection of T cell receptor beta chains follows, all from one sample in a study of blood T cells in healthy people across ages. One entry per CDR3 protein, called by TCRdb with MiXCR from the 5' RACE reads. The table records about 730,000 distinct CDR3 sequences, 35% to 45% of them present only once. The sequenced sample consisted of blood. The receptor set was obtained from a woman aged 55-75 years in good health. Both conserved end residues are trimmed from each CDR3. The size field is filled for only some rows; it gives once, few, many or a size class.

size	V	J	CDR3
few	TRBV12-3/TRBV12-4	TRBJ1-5	ASSLGPGGNQPQH
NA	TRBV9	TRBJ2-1	ASSVAVASGEQF
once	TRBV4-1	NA	ASSQDRGQGARKETQY
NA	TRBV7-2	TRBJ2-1	ASSLTATLNEQF
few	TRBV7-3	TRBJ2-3	ASSLTGWGTTDTQY
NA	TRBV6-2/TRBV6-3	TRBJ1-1	ASSIRDTEAF
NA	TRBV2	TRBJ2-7	ASSVGQQQY
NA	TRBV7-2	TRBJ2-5	ASSLAGSGIQETRY
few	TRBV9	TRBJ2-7	ASSVMQGYEQY
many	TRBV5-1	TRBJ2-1	ASSLGGQGWNEQF
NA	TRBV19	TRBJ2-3	ASSIWIADTQY
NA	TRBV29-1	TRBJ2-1	SGDGALANNEQF
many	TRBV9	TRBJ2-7	ASSAPGNEQY
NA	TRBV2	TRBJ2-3	ASSDDSPDTQY
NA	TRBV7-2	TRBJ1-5	ASSLSNGLGQPQH
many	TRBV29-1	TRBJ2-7	SGQLKGREYEQY
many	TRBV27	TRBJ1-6	ASSFSGNSPLH
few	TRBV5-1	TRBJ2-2	ASSLEQGATGELF
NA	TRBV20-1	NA	SAKRPDSPYEQY
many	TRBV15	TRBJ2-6	ATSRGGGAGANVLT
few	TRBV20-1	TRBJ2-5	SAEQWETQY
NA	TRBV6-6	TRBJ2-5	AGSYSGGQPQETQY
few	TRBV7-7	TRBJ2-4	ASIPWTGDNIQY
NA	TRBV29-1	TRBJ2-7	RTMLTGGNEQY
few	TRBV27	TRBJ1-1	ASSTPGGGAF
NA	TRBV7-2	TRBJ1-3	ASREFSGNTIY
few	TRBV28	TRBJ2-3	ASSPTGDHTDTQY
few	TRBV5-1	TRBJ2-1	ASSSISGGGNNEQF
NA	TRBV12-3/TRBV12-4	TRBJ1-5	ASSLDLGRGAQH
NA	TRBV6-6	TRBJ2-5	ASTTPEGTQY
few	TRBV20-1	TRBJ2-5	SALTSGRLETQY
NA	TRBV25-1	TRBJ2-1	ASSPRDRGQF
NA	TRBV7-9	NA	ASSLGDRAHNEQY
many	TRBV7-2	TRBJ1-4	ASSSLAGSNEKLF
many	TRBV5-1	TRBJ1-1	ASSLMENTEAF
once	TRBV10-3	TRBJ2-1	AISRDREQF
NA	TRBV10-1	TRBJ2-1	ASSERGSYNEQF
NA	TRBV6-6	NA	ASRWVGQGSEQY
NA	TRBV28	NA	ASRRTTYEQF
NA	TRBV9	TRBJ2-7	ASSVDTSVVGEQY
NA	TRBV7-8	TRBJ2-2	ASSPAAPYWPTGELF
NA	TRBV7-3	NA	ASSLTGTSGGEQY
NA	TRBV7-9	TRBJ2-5	ASSYEREQETQY
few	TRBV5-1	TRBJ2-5	ASSLDTTGTGTQY
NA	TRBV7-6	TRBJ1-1	ASSSRPLSEAF
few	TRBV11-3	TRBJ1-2	ASSLDLNGYT
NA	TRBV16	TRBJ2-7	ASSPWDMRTYEQY
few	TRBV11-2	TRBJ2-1	ASRISTSWWESHYNEQF
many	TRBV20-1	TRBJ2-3	SGDTGTLSTDTQY
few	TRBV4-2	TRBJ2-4	ASSQAGTLLGQNIQY